Listed here are 18 T cell receptor beta chains from one sample, sequenced in a study of OX40 agonist ivuxolimab in advanced cancers. The repertoire was sequenced with immunoSEQ multiplex PCR; TCRdb's copy has only in-frame clones and lacks some. The sample holds 65,000 to 70,000 clones, roughly 80% seen once. The material sequenced was CD4+ or CD8+ T cells sorted from blood, taken in a trial of the OX40 agonist ivuxolimab. Receptors originate from an adult with an advanced solid tumor such as melanoma, head and neck, liver or kidney cancer.

The V gene is TRBV4-1, the J gene TRBJ2-1; 8 bases are shared with TRBD2. With 0 bases clipped from V and 4 bases from J, the junction kept 8 bases outside the gene matches. This CDR3 is 17 amino acids long. Germline lookup yields CDR1 MGHRA and CDR2 YSYEKL. The CDR3 region has the DNA TGCGCCAGCAGCCAAGATGGGGCTAGCGGGCCTTACAATGAGCAGTTCTTC. This codes for CASSQDGASGPYNEQFF.

V and J are TRBV7-9 and TRBJ2-6, with 7 positions matching TRBD2. The CDR3 is 15 residues long. Germline V gives CDR1 SEHNR, CDR2 FQNEAQ (reference sequence). Unmatched junction bases numbered 3, after V lost 7 bases and J lost 0 bases. In DNA form, the CDR3 reads TGTGCCAGCACCAGGGAGGGCTCTGGGGCCAACGTCCTGACTTTC. Its translation: CASTREGSGANVLTF.

The chain uses TRBV18 and TRBJ2-1; D gene ambiguous. V lost 8 bases and J 13 bases, leaving 21 bases between the germline ends. CDR1 is KGHSH, CDR2 LQKENI, per germline. The CDR3 spans 13 residues. CDR3 protein: CASRQKSSDTQFF. CDR3 bases: TGTGCCAGCCGACAAAAATCGTCCGACACCCAGTTCTTC.

V gene TRBV7-3 combines with J gene TRBJ2-3; 7 bases agree with TRBD1. V gave up 2 bases and J gave up 0 bases; unmatched junction bases: 2. The CDR3 runs to 15 residues. Germline V lookup: CDR1 SGHTA, CDR2 FQGTGA. The CDR3 here is CASSLRGQSTDTQYF. The CDR3 DNA reads as TGTGCCAGCAGCTTACGGGGACAGAGCACAGATACGCAGTATTTT. Full variable domain (missing parts from reference TRBV7-3 and TRBJ2-3): GAGVSQTPSNKVTEKGKYVELRCDPISGHTALYWYRQSLGQGPEFLIYFQGTGAADDSGLPNDRFFAVRPEGSVSTLKIQRTERGDSAVYLCASSLRGQSTDTQYFGPGTRLTVL.

The J gene is TRBJ1-4, the V gene TRBV5-1; possible D gene TRBD1, 6 bases. Trimming pared 3 bases from V and 0 bases from J, leaving 12 bases between. The CDR3 extends over 16 amino acids. The germline CDR1 and CDR2 sequences are SGHRS and YFSETQ. The CDR3 reads CASSYSGAATNEKLFF. The CDR3 nucleotides read TGCGCCAGCAGCTATTCAGGGGCAGCAACTAATGAAAAACTGTTTTTT.

This chain uses TRBV6-6 with TRBJ2-4, with unresolved D. V was clipped by 2 bases and J by 9 bases, with 14 bases between them. The length of the CDR3 is 14 residues. Germline CDR1 is MNHNY and CDR2 is SVGAGI (reference sequence). In nucleotides, the CDR3 is TGTGCCAGCAGTTACGGGATAGGGCAGGTCATTCAGTACTTC. Residues: CASSYGIGQVIQYF.

This clone was picked up a small number of times. The V and J genes are TRBV11-3 and TRBJ2-5, with a weak D call TRBD2 (5 bases). CDR3 length equals 19 residues. V shed 5 bases and J shed 1 base, with 26 bases lying between them. Germline CDR1 and CDR2: SGHNT and YENEEA. The CDR3 DNA reads as TGTGCCAGCAGCGCGTCCTACACGGCGGGTCGACCGCTCCAAGAGACCCAGTACTTC. Its protein product is CASSASYTAGRPLQETQYF.

This clone was counted a single time. The chain has TRBV10-1 and TRBJ2-3; D might be TRBD1 or TRBD2, each matching 5 bases. CDR3 length: 13 amino acids. Trimming took 2 bases from V and 7 from J, leaving 10 bases between them. The V gene's germline CDR1 is WNHNN and CDR2 SYGVQD (reference sequence). CDR3 protein: CASSEGGENTQYF. The CDR3 DNA sequence: TGCGCCAGCAGTGAGGGGGGAGAAAATACGCAGTATTTT.

The chain recombines TRBV6-5 with TRBJ2-7; D is uncertain. Germline V lookup: CDR1 MNHEY, CDR2 SVGAGI. The V end lost 0 bases, the J end lost 1 base, and 7 bases lay between the germline ends. The CDR3 runs 14 residues. CDR3 in amino acids: CASSYSVRSYEQYF. Written as DNA, the CDR3 is TGTGCCAGCAGTTACTCGGTCAGATCCTACGAGCAGTACTTC.

CDR3 nucleotide sequence: TGTGCCAGCAGCTTTGGGTTTACCTACGAGCAGTACTTC. This codes for CASSFGFTYEQYF. The chain uses TRBV5-4 and TRBJ2-7, with D unclear. The CDR3 is made up of 13 amino acids. V shed 2 bases and J shed 2 bases, with 8 bases lying between them. Per the germline V gene, CDR1 is SGHNT and CDR2 is YYREEE (reference sequence).

The chain links TRBV18 to TRBJ2-1; D is possibly TRBD1 or TRBD2 (5 bases each). The CDR3 runs to 15 residues. Deletions cut 0 bases from V and 5 bases from J, with 11 bases between. Germline V gives CDR1 KGHSH, CDR2 LQKENI. As DNA, the CDR3 is TGTGCCAGCTCACCACCGACGGGGCGAGACAATGAGCAGTTCTTC. Translated: CASSPPTGRDNEQFF. Full variable domain (missing parts from reference TRBV18 and TRBJ2-1): NAGVMQNPRHLVRRRGQEARLRCSPMKGHSHVYWYRQLPEEGLKFMVYLQKENIIDESGMPKERFSAEFPKEGPSILRIQQVVRGDSAAYFCASSPPTGRDNEQFFGPGTRLTVL.

J is TRBJ1-1 and V is TRBV11-2; TRBD1 is a possible D gene (5 bases). CDR3 length: 15 amino acids. Germline V CDR1 and CDR2: SGHAT, FQNNGV. Trimming stripped 3 bases from V and 0 bases from J, with 11 bases between. The CDR3 region is CASSFSGTVNTEAFF. In nucleotides, the CDR3 is TGTGCCAGCAGCTTCTCAGGGACGGTGAACACTGAAGCTTTCTTT.

This clone came up a few times. V gene TRBV10-3 combines with J gene TRBJ1-1; no firm D call. Germline V gene lookup returns CDR1 ENHRY and CDR2 SYGVKD. The CDR3 is made up of 13 amino acids. The V and J ends lost 7 bases and 1 base respectively, with 10 bases between them. CDR3 loop: CAITQSWNTEAFF. CDR3 DNA sequence: TGTGCCATCACGCAGTCTTGGAACACTGAAGCTTTCTTT.

This chain connects TRBV15 to TRBJ2-3, with D unclear. The germline V and J ends were trimmed by 1 base and 5 bases, with 7 bases remaining between them. This CDR3 spans 13 amino acids. The germline gives CDR1 LNHNV, CDR2 YYDKDF (reference sequence). Written as DNA, the CDR3 is TGTGCCACCAGCAGAGTCTCGGGAGATACGCAGTATTTT. It yields the protein CATSRVSGDTQYF. Variable domain in full (rest from reference TRBV15 and TRBJ2-3): DAMVIQNPRYQVTQFGKPVTLSCSQTLNHNVMYWYQQKSSQAPKLLFHYYDKDFNNEADTPDNFQSRRPNTSFCFLDIRSPGLGDTAMYLCATSRVSGDTQYFGPGTRLTVL.

V and J are TRBV5-1 and TRBJ1-2, with D hard to call. CDR3 length equals 16 residues. Germline assignment: CDR1 SGHRS and CDR2 YFSETQ. V gave up 4 bases and J gave up 0 bases, with 16 bases separating them. The CDR3 spells CASSTNAGPANYGYTF. CDR3 DNA sequence: TGCGCCAGCAGCACCAATGCAGGCCCTGCTAACTATGGCTACACCTTC.

This chain links TRBV10-1 with TRBJ2-1, with TRBD2 identical over 8 bases. Germline CDR1 WNHNN, CDR2 SYGVQD (reference sequence). This CDR3 contains 14 residues. Losses at the gene ends were 2 bases for V and 12 bases for J; bases not matched to a gene: 9. The CDR3 region is CASSEGSGASGQFF. In DNA form, the CDR3 reads TGCGCCAGCAGTGAGGGTAGCGGGGCCTCGGGGCAGTTCTTC.

The chain joins TRBV27 to TRBJ1-1, with D unresolved. Per the germline V gene, CDR1 is MNHEY and CDR2 is SMNVEV (reference sequence). The ends were cut back, 3 bases at V and 5 bases at J, with 16 bases in the middle. The CDR3 totals 15 residues. The CDR3 here is CASSFEPGLRTEAFF. The DNA for the CDR3 is TGTGCCAGCAGTTTCGAACCGGGTCTTCGGACTGAAGCTTTCTTT.

This chain uses TRBV10-3 with TRBJ1-4, with TRBD1 as a possible D gene (6 bases). V was trimmed by 4 bases and J by 8 bases, leaving 17 bases between them. The CDR3 covers 15 residues. CDR1 and CDR2 from the germline V gene are ENHRY and SYGVKD. CDR3 in amino acids: CAISGTGAVGEKLFF. DNA of the CDR3: TGTGCCATCAGTGGGACGGGGGCTGTTGGGGAAAAACTGTTTTTT.